A single sample gave rise to the 16 T cell receptor beta chains below, sequenced in a study of T cell responses to AZD1222 COVID-19 vaccine. The protocol was immunoSEQ multiplex PCR, while the TCRdb copy is restricted to in-frame clones and leaves out a portion. The top ten clones hold 4% to 6% of a sample with more than 100,000 clones, more than 70% of them seen once. Sequenced material: peripheral blood, taken on day 0 of AZD1222 vaccination. These receptors were taken from an adult in good health.

The table lists this clone with a count of one. The V gene is TRBV6-2 or TRBV6-3, the J gene TRBJ2-3; D remains unclear. The germline V gene has CDR1 MNHEY and CDR2 SVGEGT. V was trimmed by 2 bases and J by 6 bases, leaving 6 bases between them. This CDR3 has 12 amino acids. Here the CDR3 DNA reads TGTGCCAGCAGTTACCTAGGGGATACGCAGTATTTT. This codes for CASSYLGDTQYF.

The rearrangement joins TRBV6-5 to TRBJ2-7, with TRBD1 matching over 9 bases. J was trimmed by 0 bases and V by 6 bases; bases with no gene match: 6. The CDR3 spans 15 residues. CDR1 is MNHEY and CDR2 is SVGAGI in the germline V gene. The CDR3, as DNA: TGTGCCAGCAGCCAGGCACAGGGGGCCTCCTACGAGCAGTACTTC. Encoded protein: CASSQAQGASYEQYF.

This chain uses TRBV5-4 with TRBJ1-2, with D perhaps TRBD1 (5 bases). V was shortened by 4 bases and J by 5 bases, with 9 bases between the two germline ends. Germline V gene lookup returns CDR1 SGHNT and CDR2 YYREEE (reference sequence). This CDR3 region has 12 residues. CDR3 coding DNA: TGTGCCAGCAGCCGCGACAGTTATGGCTACACCTTC. Its translation is CASSRDSYGYTF.

The chain combines TRBV6-5 with TRBJ2-5, with D possibly TRBD2 on 5 matching bases. V shed 6 bases and J shed 5 bases, with 10 bases lying between them. Germline CDR1 MNHEY, CDR2 SVGAGI. This CDR3 contains 12 residues. CDR3 protein: CASSPGWETQYF. CDR3 nucleotides: TGTGCCAGCAGCCCGGGATGGGAGACCCAGTACTTC.

The chain joins TRBV3-1 (or the pseudogene TRBV3-2) to TRBJ2-7, with a weak D call TRBD1 (5 bases). Between the trimmed V and J ends, which lost 4 bases and 3 bases, there was a span of 16 bases. Germline assignment: CDR1 LGHDT and CDR2 YNNKEL (reference sequence). This CDR3 spans 15 amino acids. CDR3 in DNA: TGTGCCAGCAGCCCTTATGAGACAGACCTCTACGAGCAGTACTTC. Protein product: CASSPYETDLYEQYF.

This clone came up a few times. The chain employs TRBV5-1 and TRBJ1-1; no clear D. Looked up from germline, CDR1 is SGHRS and CDR2 is YFSETQ. The V and J ends lost 0 bases and 10 bases respectively, with 13 bases between them. The CDR3 is 13 residues long. The CDR3 is CASSLEPTRGAFF. In DNA form, the CDR3 reads TGCGCCAGCAGCTTGGAACCGACCCGAGGAGCTTTCTTT.

This chain links TRBV2 with TRBJ2-1; possible D gene TRBD1, 6 bases. Trimming shortened V by 4 bases and J by 9 bases, and 10 bases separated the two germline ends. This CDR3 comprises 12 residues. The V gene's germline CDR1 is SNHLY and CDR2 FYNNEI. For the CDR3, the DNA is TGTGCCAGCAGTGCTGGGGGCGGTGAGCAGTTCTTC. Encoded protein: CASSAGGGEQFF.

The genes are TRBV22-1 and TRBJ1-3; the table's D call of TRBD1 was not tested on the DNA. TRBV22-1 is shown as a pseudogene. The CDR3 consists of 16 residues. Here the CDR3 reads CPGSALYRGSGNTIYF. The CDR3 DNA reads TGTCCTGGGAGCGCACTGTACAGGGGCTCTGGAAACACCATATATTTT.

The chain employs TRBV2 and TRBJ2-4, with TRBD2 identical over 15 bases. This CDR3 has 15 residues. Germline loops: CDR1 SNHLY, CDR2 FYNNEI. V lost 6 bases to trimming and J lost 4 bases; unmatched junction nucleotides: 1. As DNA, the CDR3 is TGTGCCAGCAGGGGACTAGCGGGGGGAAAAAACATTCAGTACTTC. Its translation: CASRGLAGGKNIQYF.

Here the CDR3 DNA reads TGTGCCAGCAGCCCCGGTGGGGGAGGTCAGCCCCAGCATTTT. This encodes CASSPGGGGQPQHF. The chain links TRBV7-2 to TRBJ1-5; D is perhaps TRBD1 (5 bases). V lost 5 bases to trimming and J lost 6 bases, with 14 bases between them. Germline V lookup: CDR1 SGHTA, CDR2 FQGNSA. This CDR3 contains 14 residues.

This sequence joins TRBV6-5 and TRBJ2-3, with D tentatively TRBD1 (6 bases). Germline CDR1 MNHEY, CDR2 SVGAGI. This CDR3 comprises 12 residues. V gave up 8 bases and J gave up 2 bases, with 8 bases separating them. The CDR3 is CASGQNTDTQYF. CDR3 in DNA: TGTGCCAGCGGACAGAACACAGATACGCAGTATTTT.

The chain has TRBV4-3 and TRBJ1-2; no firm D call. The CDR3 totals 16 residues. Germline CDR1 and CDR2: LGHNA and YSLEER. Trimming removed 3 bases at V and 4 bases at J, with 18 bases between. The CDR3, as DNA: TGCGCCAGCAGCCATGCCGCCGGGTCAAGTGGCTATGGCTACACCTTC. Protein product: CASSHAAGSSGYGYTF.

The chain is built from TRBV11-2 and TRBJ1-4; 10 positions match TRBD1. The CDR3 runs to 16 residues. The germline V gene encodes CDR1 SGHAT and CDR2 FQNNGV. V was clipped by 1 base and J by 6 bases; unmatched bases: 5. CDR3 loop: CASSLAMDRGDEKLFF. CDR3 coding DNA: TGTGCCAGCAGCTTAGCGATGGACAGGGGGGATGAAAAACTGTTTTTT.

The chain links TRBV6-5 to TRBJ1-1; D remains ambiguous. Trimming cost V 5 bases and J 1 base, with 11 bases left between them. This CDR3 is 14 amino acids long. Germline CDR1 and CDR2: MNHEY and SVGAGI. This CDR3 is CASSTGLTNTEAFF. The CDR3 nucleotides are TGTGCCAGCAGTACGGGTCTGACGAACACTGAAGCTTTCTTT.

The rearrangement links TRBV6-2 or TRBV6-3 to TRBJ2-2, with a weak D call TRBD2 (5 bases). CDR1 and CDR2 (germline): MNHEY, SVGEGT. The length of the CDR3 is 17 residues. The germline V and J ends were trimmed by 4 bases and 0 bases, with 15 bases remaining between them. The CDR3 bases are TGTGCCAGCAGTTCCCTCGCCAGGACTGCGAACACCGGGGAGCTGTTTTTT. Translation gives CASSSLARTANTGELFF.

This clone appeared a single time. CDR3 sequence: CASSYDQETQYF. The CDR3 region has the DNA TGTGCCAGCAGCTACGACCAAGAGACCCAGTACTTC. V is TRBV7-6 and J is TRBJ2-5, with no clear D. The V gene's germline CDR1 is SGHVS and CDR2 FNYEAQ. The CDR3 covers 12 residues. With 4 bases removed from V and 0 bases from J, the gap between germline ends came to 3 bases.